This T cell receptor beta chain was sequenced during a study of T-cell reconstitution after alpha-beta-depleted transplantation in children. The CDR3 contains 16 residues. Per germline, CDR1 DFQATT and CDR2 SNEGSKA (reference sequence). Between the trimmed V and J ends, which lost 4 bases and 2 bases, there was a span of 21 bases. TCRbeta library construction was performed incorporating unique molecular identifiers. TCRdb recomputed calls from the PCR reads with MiXCR, one row per CDR3 protein. The sample has over 150,000 distinct CDR3 sequences; around 6.8% are singletons. This TCR came from a human donor who donated a stem cell graft to a child with Wiskott-Aldrich syndrome. The sequencing used PBMCs from the stem cell graft donor, collected from the stem cell graft. The rearrangement joins TRBV20-1 to TRBJ2-7, with TRBD1 as a possible D gene (6 bases). The CDR3 is CSAKEAEGEITYEQYF. The CDR3 bases are TGCAGTGCTAAAGAAGCAGAGGGGGAAATAACCTACGAGCAGTACTTC.